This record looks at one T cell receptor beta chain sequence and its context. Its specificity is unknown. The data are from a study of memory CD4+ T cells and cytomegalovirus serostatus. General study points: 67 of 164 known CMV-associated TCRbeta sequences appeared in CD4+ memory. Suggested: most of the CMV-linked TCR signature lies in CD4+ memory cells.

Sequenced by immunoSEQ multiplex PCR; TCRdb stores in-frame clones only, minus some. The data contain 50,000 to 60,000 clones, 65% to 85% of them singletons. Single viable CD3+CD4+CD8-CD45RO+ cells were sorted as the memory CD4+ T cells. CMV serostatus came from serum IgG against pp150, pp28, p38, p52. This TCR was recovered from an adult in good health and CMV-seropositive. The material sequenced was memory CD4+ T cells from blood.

The CDR3 nucleotides are TGTGCCAGCAGCTTTATAGGGGCCGGGACTGCCTCCTACGAGCAGTACTTC. Translated, it gives CASSFIGAGTASYEQYF. This sequence joins TRBV7-9 and TRBJ2-7, with D maybe TRBD2 (6 bases). The CDR3 has 17 residues. The germline V gene encodes CDR1 SEHNR and CDR2 FQNEAQ (reference sequence). V lost 3 bases and J 0 bases, leaving 18 bases between the germline ends.